The 20 T cell receptor beta chains below come from one sample, sequenced in a study of cytomegalovirus exposure and HLA in healthy donors. PCR amplification relied on 60 Vbeta primers (plus 13 Jbeta primers). Clones were read by immunoSEQ multiplex PCR, and TCRdb kept only the in-frame ones, dropping some. In all, the sample yields approximately 180,000 clones. The sequenced sample was PBMCs. Receptors originate from a man aged 25-45 years in good health and CMV-seronegative.

The chain couples TRBV7-9 to TRBJ1-5; D gene uncertain. This CDR3 region has 15 residues. From germline, CDR1 is SEHNR and CDR2 FQNEAQ (reference sequence). Trimming removed 5 bases at V and 4 bases at J, with 15 bases between. CDR3 residues: CASSPAGKENQPQHF. The CDR3 bases are TGTGCCAGCAGCCCTGCGGGGAAGGAGAATCAGCCCCAGCATTTT.

The chain links TRBV4-1 to TRBJ2-5; D possibly corresponds to TRBD2 (5 bases). Germline CDR1 MGHRA, CDR2 YSYEKL. CDR3 length equals 16 residues. V lost 4 bases, J lost 1 base, and 16 bases lay in between. The CDR3 loop is CASSLLSSRPQETQYF. The DNA of the CDR3 is TGCGCCAGCAGCCTCCTTTCTAGCCGGCCCCAAGAGACCCAGTACTTC.

This rearrangement joins TRBV30 to TRBJ2-3, with D uncertain. The CDR3 spans 13 residues. Trimming took off 3 bases at V and 3 bases at J, with 10 bases between the two ends. CDR1 and CDR2 (germline): GTSNPN, SVGIG (reference sequence). The CDR3 reads CAWRHPGTDTQYF. The CDR3 nucleotides read TGTGCCTGGAGGCATCCCGGTACAGATACGCAGTATTTT.

The rearrangement joins TRBV4-3 to TRBJ2-7; 8 nucleotides agree with TRBD1. The length of the CDR3 is 15 residues. Germline CDR1 and CDR2: LGHNA and YSLEER. V lost 0 bases, J lost 1 base, and 2 bases stayed unmatched. CDR3 nucleotides: TGCGCCAGCAGCCAAGATCGACAGGGGTCCTACGAGCAGTACTTC. Residues: CASSQDRQGSYEQYF.

The chain uses TRBV18 and TRBJ2-7; maybe TRBD2 (6 bases). Trimming took off 5 bases at V and 4 bases at J, with 21 bases between the two ends. Germline CDR1 reads KGHSH; CDR2 reads LQKENI. The CDR3 has 16 residues. CDR3 sequence: CASSVSGLPYSYEQYF. For the CDR3, the DNA is TGTGCCAGCTCAGTCTCGGGACTCCCTTATAGTTACGAGCAGTACTTC.

V usage is TRBV12-2 and J usage is TRBJ2-1; TRBD2, the table's D call, lacks a check against the DNA. TRBV12-2 is a pseudogene segment. The CDR3 covers 16 residues. For the CDR3, the DNA is TGTGCAAGTCGCTTAGATAGCGTAAGTCTCACCAATGAGCAGTTCTTC. Protein: CASRLDSVSLTNEQFF.

The CDR3 sequence: CASSLYSQGYTEAFF. CDR3 nucleotides: TGTGCCAGCAGTTTATATTCCCAGGGATACACTGAAGCTTTCTTT. The chain joins TRBV28 to TRBJ1-1; TRBD1 might be the D (5 bases). The germline gives CDR1 MDHEN, CDR2 SYDVKM. The CDR3 loop spans 15 amino acids. V was shortened by 1 base and J by 3 bases, with 12 bases between the two germline ends.

The V call is TRBV18, the J call TRBJ1-1; D perhaps matches TRBD1 (6 bases). Trimming removed 0 bases from V and 5 bases from J, with 13 bases in between. The CDR3 loop spans 15 amino acids. The germline V gene encodes CDR1 KGHSH and CDR2 LQKENI. The CDR3 coding sequence is TGTGCCAGCTCACCACCCTCGGGTAGGGGGACTGAAGCTTTCTTT. Its translation is CASSPPSGRGTEAFF. Full variable domain (missing parts from reference TRBV18 and TRBJ1-1): NAGVMQNPRHLVRRRGQEARLRCSPMKGHSHVYWYRQLPEEGLKFMVYLQKENIIDESGMPKERFSAEFPKEGPSILRIQQVVRGDSAAYFCASSPPSGRGTEAFFGQGTRLTVV.

The CDR3 DNA follows: TGCGCCAGCAGCTTGACAGTCTCGAACACCGGGGAGCTGTTTTTT. Residues: CASSLTVSNTGELFF. This chain links TRBV5-1 with TRBJ2-2; no clear D. V lost 1 base and J 0 bases, leaving 7 bases between the germline ends. CDR1 and CDR2 (germline): SGHRS, YFSETQ. This CDR3 region has 15 residues.

The rearrangement links TRBV19 to TRBJ1-2; D perhaps matches TRBD1 (6 bases). CDR3 length: 15 residues. Trimming took 7 bases from V and 6 from J, leaving 21 bases between them. CDR1 and CDR2 (germline): LNHDA, SQIVND (reference sequence). CDR3 nucleotides: TGTGCCAGTACACACCCCGGGGGGGGCAGAGATGGCTACACCTTC. It yields the protein CASTHPGGGRDGYTF.

This sequence joins TRBV5-1 and TRBJ2-1; 8 nucleotides agree with TRBD2. Germline values: CDR1 SGHRS, CDR2 YFSETQ. CDR3 size: 16 residues. V dropped 4 bases and J dropped 3; count of bases not matched to a gene: 9. CDR3 bases: TGCGCCAGCAGCCAAGGACCGGGACTAGACTACAATGAGCAGTTCTTC. Amino acid sequence: CASSQGPGLDYNEQFF.

In DNA form, the CDR3 reads TGTGCCAGTAGTATAGGACCACAGGGGGCCGGAACTGAAGCTTTCTTT. Amino acid sequence: CASSIGPQGAGTEAFF. This chain connects TRBV19 to TRBJ1-1; 9 nucleotides align to TRBD1. J lost 5 bases, V lost 1 base, and 8 bases had no gene match. This CDR3 has 16 amino acids. Germline assignment: CDR1 LNHDA and CDR2 SQIVND (reference sequence).

The rearrangement uses TRBV4-1 and TRBJ2-5; TRBD2 agrees at 9 bases. The better agreement between TRBJ2-7 and the DNA end casts doubt on the J call. This CDR3 contains 13 residues. CDR1 MGHRA and CDR2 YSYEKL come from the germline V gene. CDR3 bases: TGCGCCAGCAGCCCGGGACTAGCAAGCGAGCAGTACTTC. The encoded protein is CASSPGLASEQYF.

This rearrangement joins TRBV19 to TRBJ2-7; weak D call: TRBD1 (5 bases). This CDR3 contains 15 residues. CDR1 is LNHDA and CDR2 is SQIVND in the germline V gene (reference sequence). The V end lost 4 bases, the J end lost 0 bases, and 13 bases lay between the germline ends. CDR3 bases: TGTGCCAGTAGTAATCAGGGATCTAGCTCCTACGAGCAGTACTTC. It specifies CASSNQGSSSYEQYF.

The genes are TRBV6-5 and TRBJ1-1; the D gene is possibly TRBD1 (6 bases). Germline-derived CDR1 and CDR2 are MNHEY and SVGAGI. V lost 0 bases and J 8 bases, leaving 10 bases between the germline ends. The CDR3 contains 13 residues. The CDR3 bases are TGTGCCAGCAGTTACTCGCGGGGGCAGGAAGCTTTCTTT. Protein product: CASSYSRGQEAFF.

This rearrangement joins TRBV28 to TRBJ2-1, with 11 nucleotides matching TRBD2. The CDR3 covers 16 residues. Germline CDR1 and CDR2: MDHEN and SYDVKM. V lost 5 bases and J lost 3; bases outside the gene matches: 6. This chain's CDR3 is CASSTAGTSGYNEQFF. CDR3 coding DNA: TGTGCCAGCAGTACGGCCGGGACTAGCGGCTACAATGAGCAGTTCTTC.

This chain connects TRBV4-2 to TRBJ2-1, with 11 bases that match TRBD2. The ends lost 4 bases at V and 8 bases at J; junction bases unmatched: 10. CDR3 size: 16 residues. Germline V gene data show CDR1 as LGHNA and CDR2 as YNFKEQ. As DNA, the CDR3 is TGTGCCAGCAGCCTATTTAGCGGGGGGGCCCTGGATGAGCAGTTCTTC. This sequence encodes CASSLFSGGALDEQFF.

J is TRBJ1-1 and V is TRBV29-1; D is possibly TRBD1 (6 bases). V was trimmed by 8 bases and J by 6 bases, leaving 13 bases between them. Germline loops: CDR1 SQVTM, CDR2 ANQGSEA. The CDR3 length is 11 residues. The CDR3: CSLGGASEAFF. CDR3 bases: TGCAGCCTGGGGGGGGCCTCTGAAGCTTTCTTT.

This sequence joins TRBV2 and TRBJ1-5; 8 nucleotides agree with TRBD1. CDR3 length: 13 residues. V shed 6 bases, J shed 2 bases, and the junction held 0 bases outside the gene matches. Germline V lookup: CDR1 SNHLY, CDR2 FYNNEI. CDR3 residues: CASRGQGNQPQHF. CDR3 nucleotide sequence: TGTGCCAGCAGGGGACAGGGCAATCAGCCCCAGCATTTT.

The chain uses TRBV7-7 and TRBJ2-1; the D gene is possibly TRBD1 (8 bases). The ends were cut back, 0 bases at V and 6 bases at J, with 15 bases in the middle. CDR3 length equals 16 residues. Germline V lookup: CDR1 SSHAT, CDR2 FNYEAQ (reference sequence). The CDR3 nucleotides are TGTGCCAGCAGCTTAGCCTTACAGGGGGGGGTCAATGAGCAGTTCTTC. Encoded protein: CASSLALQGGVNEQFF.